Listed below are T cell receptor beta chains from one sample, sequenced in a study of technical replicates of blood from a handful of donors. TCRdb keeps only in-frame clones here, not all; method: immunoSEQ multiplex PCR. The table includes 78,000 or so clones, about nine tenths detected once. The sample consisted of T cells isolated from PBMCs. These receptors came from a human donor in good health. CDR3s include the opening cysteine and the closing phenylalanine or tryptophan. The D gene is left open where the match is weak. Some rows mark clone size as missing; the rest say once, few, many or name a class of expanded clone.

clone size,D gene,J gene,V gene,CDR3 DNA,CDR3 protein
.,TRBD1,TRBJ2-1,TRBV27,TGTGCCAGCAGTTTCCGGCAGGGGGCTGTTGAGCAGTTCTTC,CASSFRQGAVEQFF
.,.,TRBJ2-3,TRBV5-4,TGTGCCAGCAGCTTGGACAGTTCCTTTCCAGATACGCAGTATTTT,CASSLDSSFPDTQYF
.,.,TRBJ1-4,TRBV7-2,TGTGCCAGCAGCTTAGGGTCTGGGGGGGGATTGGAAAAACTGTTTTTT,CASSLGSGGGLEKLFF
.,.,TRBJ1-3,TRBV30,TGTGCCTGGGGTAATCGGGTTTTGTCCGGAAACACCATATATTTT,CAWGNRVLSGNTIYF
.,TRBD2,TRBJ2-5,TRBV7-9,TGTGCCAGCAGCTTCTCATCGGGCGGGAGATGGGAGACCCAGTACTTC,CASSFSSGGRWETQYF
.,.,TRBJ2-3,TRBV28,TGTGCCAGCACCCCTGATAAGGGGACAAGCACAGATACGCAGTATTTT,CASTPDKGTSTDTQYF
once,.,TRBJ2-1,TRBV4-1,TGCGCCAGCAGCCAAGATTCCGGGAGCAGTGAGCAGTTCTTC,CASSQDSGSSEQFF
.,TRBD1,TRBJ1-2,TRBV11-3,TGTGCCAGCAGGGACCGGGACAGAATGGATGGCTACACCTTC,CASRDRDRMDGYTF
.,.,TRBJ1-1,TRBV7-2,TGTGCCAGCAGCTTTAGGACAATGAACACTGAAGCTTTCTTT,CASSFRTMNTEAFF
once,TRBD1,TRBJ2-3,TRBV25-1,TGTGCCAGCAGGTGGGGACAGGGAACAGATACGCAGTATTTT,CASRWGQGTDTQYF
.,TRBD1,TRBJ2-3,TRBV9,TGTGCCAGCAGCGGCCGACAGGGGGCGCTTGAAGATACGCAGTATTTT,CASSGRQGALEDTQYF
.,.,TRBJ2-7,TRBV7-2,TGTGCCAGCAGTTTGGACATCAGCGAGCAGTACTTC,CASSLDISEQYF
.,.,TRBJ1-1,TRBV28,TGTGCCAGCACCCCACACGAGAACACTGAAGCTTTCTTT,CASTPHENTEAFF
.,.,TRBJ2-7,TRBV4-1,TGCGCCAGCAGCCAAGTAGACTCAGTAGCTCCCCAGTACTTC,CASSQVDSVAPQYF
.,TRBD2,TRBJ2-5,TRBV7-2,TGTGCCAGCAGCCGCCTAGCGGGAGCTTGGGAGACCCAGTACTTC,CASSRLAGAWETQYF
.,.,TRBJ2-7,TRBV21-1,TGTGCCAGCAGCAAAGTTCCATCAGCGACAGGGGGCTACGAGCAGTACTTC,CASSKVPSATGGYEQYF
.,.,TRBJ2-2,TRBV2,TGTGCCAGCAATTTTCAGGTTACAGCCGGGGAGCTGTTTTTT,CASNFQVTAGELFF
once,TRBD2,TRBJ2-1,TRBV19,TGTGCCAGTAGTATAGATCTATCCCGCCGCGGGAGCTCCTACAATGAGCAGTTCTTC,CASSIDLSRRGSSYNEQFF